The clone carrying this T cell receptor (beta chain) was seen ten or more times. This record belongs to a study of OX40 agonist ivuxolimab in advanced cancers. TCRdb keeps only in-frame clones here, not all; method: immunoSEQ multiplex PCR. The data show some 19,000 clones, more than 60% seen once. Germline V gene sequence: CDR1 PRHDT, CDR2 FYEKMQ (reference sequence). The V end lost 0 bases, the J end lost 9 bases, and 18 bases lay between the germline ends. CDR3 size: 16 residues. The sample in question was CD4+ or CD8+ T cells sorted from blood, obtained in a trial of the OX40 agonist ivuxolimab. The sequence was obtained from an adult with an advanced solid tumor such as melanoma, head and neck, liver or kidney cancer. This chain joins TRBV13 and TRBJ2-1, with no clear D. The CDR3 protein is CASSLGLAELGGEQFF. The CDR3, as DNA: TGTGCCAGCAGCTTAGGCCTTGCGGAATTAGGCGGTGAGCAGTTCTTC.